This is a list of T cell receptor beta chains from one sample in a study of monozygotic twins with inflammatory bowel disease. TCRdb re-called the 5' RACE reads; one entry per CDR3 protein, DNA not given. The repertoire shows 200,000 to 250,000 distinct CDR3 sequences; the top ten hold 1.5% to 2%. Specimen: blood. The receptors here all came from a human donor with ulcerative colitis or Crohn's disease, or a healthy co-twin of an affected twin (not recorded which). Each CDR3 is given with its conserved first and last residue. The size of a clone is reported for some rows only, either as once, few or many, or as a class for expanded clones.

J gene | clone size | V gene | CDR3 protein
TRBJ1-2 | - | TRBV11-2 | CASSSQDSSYGYTF
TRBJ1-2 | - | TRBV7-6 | CASSPQATTTNYGYTF
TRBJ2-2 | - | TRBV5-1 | CASSFGTTGELFF
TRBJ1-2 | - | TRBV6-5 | CASSPGEYYGYTF
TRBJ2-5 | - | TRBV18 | CASSPVGGKQETQYF
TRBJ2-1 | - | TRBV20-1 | CSAPSPGRGYEQFF
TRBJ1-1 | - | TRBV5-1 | CASSSTVNNLEAFF
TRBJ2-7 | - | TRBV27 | CASLDLQSSSYEQYF
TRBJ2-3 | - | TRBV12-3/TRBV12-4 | CASSRGGRDTQYF
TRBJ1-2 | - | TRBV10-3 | CAISDPLGGSRDGYTF
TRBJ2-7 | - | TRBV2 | CATSRDRSSYEQYF
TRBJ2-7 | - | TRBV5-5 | CASSLKGQGAAYEQYF
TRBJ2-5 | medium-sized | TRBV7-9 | CASSLEQQETQYF
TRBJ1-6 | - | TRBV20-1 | CSAREEQRGSSYNSPLHF
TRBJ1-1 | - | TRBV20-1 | CSGTGNSNTEAFF
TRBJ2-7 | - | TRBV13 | CASSSYRAYEQYF
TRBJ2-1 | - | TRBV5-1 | CASSSTSGQSHEQFF
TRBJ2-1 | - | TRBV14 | CASSRAILSSEQFF
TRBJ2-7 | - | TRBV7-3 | CASSLMGTDLYEQYF
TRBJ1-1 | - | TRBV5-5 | CASSLFPGQGKEAFF
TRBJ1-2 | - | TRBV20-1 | CSAPTVYGYTF
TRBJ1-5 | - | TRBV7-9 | CASSSSTNQPQHF
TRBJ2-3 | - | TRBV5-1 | CASSQAGPLDTQYF
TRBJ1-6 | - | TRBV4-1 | CASSQEVTLGGSSSYNSPLHF
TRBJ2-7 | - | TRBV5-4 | CASSYQGGNSYEQYF
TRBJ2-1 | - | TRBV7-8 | CASSTFRDEQFF
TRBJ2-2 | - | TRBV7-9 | CASSYTENTGELFF
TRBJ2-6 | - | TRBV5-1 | CASGTGGAGANVLTF
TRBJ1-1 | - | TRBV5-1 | CASSLRPTGVNTEAFF
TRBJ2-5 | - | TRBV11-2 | CASSLEGRTQYF
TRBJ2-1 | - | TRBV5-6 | CASSLSGSGVSYNEQFF
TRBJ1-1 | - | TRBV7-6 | CASSLEGWVSNTEAFF
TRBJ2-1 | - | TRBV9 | CASSLSGTGGKYEQFF
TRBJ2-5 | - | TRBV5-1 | CASSLAVETQYF
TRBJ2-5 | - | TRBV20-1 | CSAPRGVKETQYF
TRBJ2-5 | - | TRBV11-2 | CASRSQFQETQYF
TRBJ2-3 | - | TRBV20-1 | CSARAGAFGTDTQYF
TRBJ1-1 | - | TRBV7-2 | CASSSRPGQGQSEAFF
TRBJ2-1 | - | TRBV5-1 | CASSLGQGLGEQFF